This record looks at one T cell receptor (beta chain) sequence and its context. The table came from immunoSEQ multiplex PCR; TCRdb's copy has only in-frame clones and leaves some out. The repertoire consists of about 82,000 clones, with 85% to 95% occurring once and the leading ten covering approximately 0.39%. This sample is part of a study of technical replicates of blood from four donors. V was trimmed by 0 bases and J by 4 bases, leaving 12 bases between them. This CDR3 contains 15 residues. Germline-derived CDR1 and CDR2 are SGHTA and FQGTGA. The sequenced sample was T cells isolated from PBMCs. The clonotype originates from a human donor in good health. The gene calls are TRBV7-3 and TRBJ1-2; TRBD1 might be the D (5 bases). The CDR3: CASSLTGDYGYGYTF. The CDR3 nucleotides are TGTGCCAGCAGCTTAACAGGGGATTATGGCTATGGCTACACCTTC.